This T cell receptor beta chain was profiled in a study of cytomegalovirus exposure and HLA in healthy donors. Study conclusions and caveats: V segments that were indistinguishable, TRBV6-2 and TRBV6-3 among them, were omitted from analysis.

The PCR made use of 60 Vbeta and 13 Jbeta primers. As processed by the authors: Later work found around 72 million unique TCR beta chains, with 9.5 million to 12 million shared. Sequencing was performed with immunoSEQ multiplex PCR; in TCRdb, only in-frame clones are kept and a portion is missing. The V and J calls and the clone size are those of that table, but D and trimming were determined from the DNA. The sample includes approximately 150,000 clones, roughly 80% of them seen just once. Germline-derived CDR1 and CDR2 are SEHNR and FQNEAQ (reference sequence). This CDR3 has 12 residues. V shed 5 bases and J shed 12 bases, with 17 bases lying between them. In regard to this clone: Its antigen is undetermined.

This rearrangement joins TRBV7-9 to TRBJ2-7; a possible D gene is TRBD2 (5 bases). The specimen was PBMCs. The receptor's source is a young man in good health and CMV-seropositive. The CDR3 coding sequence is TGTGCCAGCAGCCATGAGGGTAACGGGTTGTACTTC. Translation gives CASSHEGNGLYF.